The clone carrying this T cell receptor beta chain was seen just once. Sequencing used immunoSEQ multiplex PCR; TCRdb keeps in-frame clones, though not all of them. The sample lists roughly 25,000 clones; approximately 90% were seen once. This entry comes from a study of graft-versus-host responses after intestinal transplantation. The CDR3 has 16 amino acids. V shed 3 bases, J shed 9 bases, and the junction held 7 bases outside the gene matches. The germline V gene has CDR1 SGHTA and CDR2 FQGTGA. The sample in question was PBMCs, obtained 38 to 40 days after intestinal transplant. The sequence derives from a human patient who received an intestinal transplant, so some T cells may come from the graft donor. The chain links TRBV7-3 to TRBJ2-1; 14 bases align to TRBD2. The CDR3 is CASSLGLAGDGGEQFF. For the CDR3, the DNA is TGTGCCAGCAGCTTGGGACTAGCGGGAGATGGGGGTGAGCAGTTCTTC.